This T cell receptor (beta chain) was sequenced during a study of T cell changes during pregnancy in multiple sclerosis. The data were produced by immunoSEQ multiplex PCR, yet TCRdb's version contains in-frame clones alone and is incomplete. In the table there are some 30,000 clones, around 90% of which are singletons. This CDR3 comprises 16 residues. Germline assignment: CDR1 SGHRS and CDR2 YFSETQ. V was trimmed by 0 bases and J by 5 bases, leaving 17 bases between them. The chain uses TRBV5-1 and TRBJ1-1, with a possible D match to TRBD1 (6 bases). The TCR sequence derives from a female donor in good health, enrolled as a control in a pregnancy study. The sample was CD4+ T cells from peripheral blood mononuclear cells, taken in the third trimester of pregnancy. As DNA, the CDR3 is TGCGCCAGCAGCTTGGAATTGTCAGGGGTTGGAACTGAAGCTTTCTTT. Protein product: CASSLELSGVGTEAFF.